This T cell receptor beta chain was captured in a study of long-term antiretroviral therapy in people with HIV. In this sample, this clone turned up a few times. Germline values: CDR1 MGHRA, CDR2 YSYEKL. CDR3 length: 12 amino acids. V shed 4 bases and J shed 8 bases, with 11 bases lying between them. The assay used was immunoSEQ (version v3.0), run at survey level. The data were produced by immunoSEQ multiplex PCR, yet TCRdb's version contains in-frame clones alone and is incomplete. The table lists 14,000 or so clones, 70% to 80% of them singletons. The sequence was collected from a man between 40 and 49 years old with HIV. J is TRBJ1-1 and V is TRBV4-1; unclear D gene. The specimen was unsorted PBMCs, collected 1.3 years before starting antiretroviral therapy. CDR3 coding DNA: TGCGCCAGCAGCCCGTTGGGATCAGAAGCTTTCTTT. Encoded protein: CASSPLGSEAFF.